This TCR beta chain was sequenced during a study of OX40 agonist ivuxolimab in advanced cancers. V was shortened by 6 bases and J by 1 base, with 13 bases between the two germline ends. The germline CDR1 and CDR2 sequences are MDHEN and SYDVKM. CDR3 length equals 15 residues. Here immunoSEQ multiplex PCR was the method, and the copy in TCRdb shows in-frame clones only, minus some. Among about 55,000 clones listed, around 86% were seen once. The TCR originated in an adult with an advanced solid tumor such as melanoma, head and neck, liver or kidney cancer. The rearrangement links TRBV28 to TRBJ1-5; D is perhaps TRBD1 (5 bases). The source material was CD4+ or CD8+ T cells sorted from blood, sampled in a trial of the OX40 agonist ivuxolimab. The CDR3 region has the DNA TGTGCCAGCAGGAGGGGTTCGGGCAGCAATCAGCCCCAGCATTTT. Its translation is CASRRGSGSNQPQHF.